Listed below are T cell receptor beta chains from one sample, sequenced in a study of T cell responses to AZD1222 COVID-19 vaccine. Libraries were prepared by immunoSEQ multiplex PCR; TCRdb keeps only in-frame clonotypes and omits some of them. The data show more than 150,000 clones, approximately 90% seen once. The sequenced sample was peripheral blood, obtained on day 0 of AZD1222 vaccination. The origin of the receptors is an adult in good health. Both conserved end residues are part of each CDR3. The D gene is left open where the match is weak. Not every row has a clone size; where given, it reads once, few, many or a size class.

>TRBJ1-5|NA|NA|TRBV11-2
CASSLNGGYGNQPQHF
TGTGCCAGCAGCTTAAACGGGGGTTACGGCAATCAGCCCCAGCATTTT
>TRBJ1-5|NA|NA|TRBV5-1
CASSSGHGNQPQHF
TGCGCCAGCAGCTCGGGACACGGCAATCAGCCCCAGCATTTT
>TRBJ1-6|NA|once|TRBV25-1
CASSDLALGNSPLHF
TGTGCCAGCAGTGATCTGGCCTTGGGAAATTCACCCCTCCACTTT
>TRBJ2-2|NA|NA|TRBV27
CASSPITGGELFF
TGTGCCAGCAGTCCAATAACAGGCGGGGAGCTGTTTTTT
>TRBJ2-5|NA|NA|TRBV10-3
CAIRDRLQETQYF
TGTGCCATCCGGGACCGATTACAAGAGACCCAGTACTTC
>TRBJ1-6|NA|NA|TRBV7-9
CASSREAYNSPLHF
TGTGCCAGCAGCAGGGAGGCCTATAATTCACCCCTCCACTTT
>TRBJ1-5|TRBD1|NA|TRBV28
CASRQGGLNQPQHF
TGTGCCAGCAGGCAGGGGGGACTTAATCAGCCCCAGCATTTT
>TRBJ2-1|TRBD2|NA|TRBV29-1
CSTEGLAEGYNEQFF
TGCAGCACCGAGGGGCTAGCGGAGGGCTACAATGAGCAGTTCTTC
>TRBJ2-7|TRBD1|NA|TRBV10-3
CAIGQGGYEQYF
TGTGCCATCGGACAGGGCGGCTACGAGCAGTACTTC
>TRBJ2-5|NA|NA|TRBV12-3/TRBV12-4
CASSFQGDETQYF
TGTGCCAGCAGTTTTCAGGGAGATGAGACCCAGTACTTC
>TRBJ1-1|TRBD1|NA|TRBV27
CASRQTGRTEAFF
TGTGCCAGCCGTCAGACAGGGAGGACTGAAGCTTTCTTT
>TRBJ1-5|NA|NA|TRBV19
CASSMVSVRINQPQHF
TGTGCCAGTAGTATGGTTTCGGTACGGATCAATCAGCCCCAGCATTTT
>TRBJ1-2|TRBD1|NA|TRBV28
CASRSGQATYGYTF
TGTGCCAGCAGGTCGGGACAGGCGACCTATGGCTACACCTTC